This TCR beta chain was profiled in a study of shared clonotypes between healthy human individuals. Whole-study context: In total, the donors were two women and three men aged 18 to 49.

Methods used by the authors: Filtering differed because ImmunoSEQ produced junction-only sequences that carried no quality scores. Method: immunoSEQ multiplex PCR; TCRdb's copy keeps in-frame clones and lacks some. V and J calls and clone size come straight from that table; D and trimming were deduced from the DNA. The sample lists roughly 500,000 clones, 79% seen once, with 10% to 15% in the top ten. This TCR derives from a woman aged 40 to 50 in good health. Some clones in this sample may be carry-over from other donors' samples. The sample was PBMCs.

CDR3 nucleotides: TGCGCCAGCAGTTTAAGCCGAGGGACGAACACCGGGGAGCTGTTTTTT. Translation: CASSLSRGTNTGELFF. The V and J genes are TRBV10-1 and TRBJ2-2; weak D call: TRBD2 (5 bases). The length of the CDR3 is 16 residues. Germline V CDR1 and CDR2: WNHNN, SYGVQD (reference sequence). Trimming took 5 bases from V and 0 from J, leaving 13 bases between them.